The 20 T cell receptor beta chains listed next were all sequenced from one sample in a study of T cell changes during pregnancy in multiple sclerosis. Repertoires were generated with immunoSEQ multiplex PCR, while TCRdb's copy carries only in-frame clones and drops some. The profile covers 90,000 to 120,000 clones, with almost 95% appearing a single time and roughly 0.9% taken by the ten largest. The specimen was peripheral blood, collected before pregnancy. Receptors were obtained from a female donor with multiple sclerosis, enrolled in a pregnancy study.

J is TRBJ2-1 and V is TRBV4-3; 8 nucleotides agree with TRBD1. Trimming cost V 5 bases and J 2 bases; bases outside gene matches: 20. Germline V gene sequence: CDR1 LGHNA, CDR2 YSLEER. The CDR3 runs to 20 residues. The CDR3 loop is CASSSDTAKNRGATYNEQFF. The CDR3, as DNA: TGCGCCAGCAGCTCAGATACCGCCAAAAACAGGGGGGCTACCTACAATGAGCAGTTCTTC.

The chain joins TRBV6-1 to TRBJ2-5; D not resolved. Germline V lookup: CDR1 MNHNS, CDR2 SASEGT. This CDR3 has 15 residues. The V and J ends lost 5 bases and 1 base respectively, with 14 bases between them. The CDR3 here is CASSISPVSQETQYF. The CDR3, as DNA: TGTGCCAGCAGTATATCCCCAGTGTCCCAAGAGACCCAGTACTTC.

This clone is a singleton in its sample. V is TRBV19 and J is TRBJ2-1; 10 positions match TRBD1. J was trimmed by 1 base and V by 9 bases; bases with no gene match: 9. The germline CDR1 and CDR2 sequences are LNHDA and SQIVND (reference sequence). This CDR3 is built from 16 residues. The CDR3 DNA reads TGTGCCAGCCGGGACAGGGGCCTAGCTTCCTACAATGAGCAGTTCTTC. Translated, it gives CASRDRGLASYNEQFF. The full variable domain, in which reference TRBV19 and TRBJ2-1 provide the parts outside the CDR3, is DGGITQSPKYLFRKEGQNVTLSCEQNLNHDAMYWYRQDPGQGLRLIYYSQIVNDFQKGDIAEGYSVSREKKESFPLTVTSAQKNPTAFYLCASRDRGLASYNEQFFGPGTRLTVL.

The rearrangement links TRBV5-1 to TRBJ1-1; TRBD1 agrees at 7 bases. J gave up 3 bases and V 3 bases, and 8 bases lay outside the gene matches. The CDR3 totals 15 residues. Germline V gives CDR1 SGHRS, CDR2 YFSETQ. Written as DNA, the CDR3 is TGCGCCAGCAGCTCGACAGGGCGAGGGGACACTGAAGCTTTCTTT. This encodes CASSSTGRGDTEAFF.

The CDR3 here is CASSRLHGGGTDTQYF. The CDR3 region has the DNA TGCGCCAGCAGCCGCTTACACGGGGGGGGCACAGATACGCAGTATTTT. The rearrangement uses TRBV4-1 and TRBJ2-3; TRBD2 agrees at 8 bases. This CDR3 region has 16 residues. With V trimmed by 4 bases and J by 1 base, 7 bases remained unmatched. Germline values: CDR1 MGHRA, CDR2 YSYEKL.

The chain recombines TRBV5-6 with TRBJ2-3, with 12 positions matching TRBD2. The junction had 12 bases not matched to a gene; V was cut back by 4 bases and J by 6 bases. Germline V gives CDR1 SGHDT, CDR2 YYEEEE. This CDR3 region has 17 residues. The CDR3 sequence: CASSPGVGLAGTDTQYF. The CDR3 DNA follows: TGTGCCAGCAGCCCTGGGGTTGGACTAGCGGGAACCGATACGCAGTATTTT.

The chain uses TRBV6-5 and TRBJ2-7; 12 nucleotides agree with TRBD2. V shed 3 bases, J shed 3 bases, and the junction held 6 bases outside the gene matches. Germline values: CDR1 MNHEY, CDR2 SVGAGI. The length of the CDR3 is 16 residues. This chain's CDR3 is CASSYTVTSGSYEQYF. CDR3 nucleotide sequence: TGTGCCAGCAGTTATACTGTGACTAGCGGGAGCTACGAGCAGTACTTC.

This chain uses TRBV7-2 with TRBJ2-6; D perhaps matches TRBD2 (5 bases). The length of the CDR3 is 17 residues. Germline CDR1 SGHTA, CDR2 FQGNSA. The V and J ends lost 2 bases and 0 bases respectively, with 11 bases between them. DNA of the CDR3: TGTGCCAGCAGCTTAACGGGATGGAGCTCTGGGGCCAACGTCCTGACTTTC. This sequence encodes CASSLTGWSSGANVLTF. Supplemented by reference TRBV7-2 and TRBJ2-6, the full variable domain reads GAGVSQSPSNKVTEKGKDVELRCDPISGHTALYWYRQSLGQGLEFLIYFQGNSAPDKSGLPSDRFSAERTGGSVSTLTIQRTQQEDSAVYLCASSLTGWSSGANVLTFGAGSRLTVL.

This chain joins TRBV13 and TRBJ1-2, with D unresolved. The CDR3 has 17 amino acids. Looked up from germline, CDR1 is PRHDT and CDR2 is FYEKMQ (reference sequence). Trimming removed 4 bases from V and 4 bases from J, with 22 bases in between. In DNA, the CDR3 is TGTGCCAGCAGCTCAACTACCGGGCCGGGAGGATTCTATGGCTACACCTTC. Residues: CASSSTTGPGGFYGYTF.

The V call is TRBV28, the J call TRBJ1-1; 7 bases fit TRBD1. Trimming removed 5 bases from V and 5 bases from J; junction bases left unmatched: 11. Germline V gene lookup returns CDR1 MDHEN and CDR2 SYDVKM. This CDR3 is 15 amino acids long. The CDR3 coding sequence is TGTGCCAGCAGTCCATACAGGGGTCGAGGGACTGAAGCTTTCTTT. Translating it yields CASSPYRGRGTEAFF.

The chain employs TRBV18 and TRBJ2-7, with 12 bases lining up with TRBD2. The V segment lost 3 bases and the J segment 5 bases; nucleotides outside the gene matches: 5. In germline, CDR1 is KGHSH, CDR2 LQKENI. The CDR3 runs to 15 residues. The DNA of the CDR3 is TGTGCCAGCTCACCTGTCGGACTAGCGGGAAACGAGCAGTACTTC. Translating it yields CASSPVGLAGNEQYF.

The gene calls are TRBV4-2 and TRBJ2-1; TRBD2 aligns across 8 bases. J gave up 9 bases and V 1 base, and 11 bases lay outside the gene matches. The CDR3 has 16 amino acids. Per germline, CDR1 LGHNA and CDR2 YNFKEQ. The CDR3 coding sequence is TGTGCCAGCAGCCAAGTTGGGGTAGCGGGATTCTCTGAGCAGTTCTTC. The encoded protein is CASSQVGVAGFSEQFF.

The chain combines TRBV6-5 with TRBJ2-4, with 7 bases lining up with TRBD1. Looked up from germline, CDR1 is MNHEY and CDR2 is SVGAGI. This CDR3 is 14 amino acids long. V lost 8 bases to trimming and J lost 3 bases; unmatched junction nucleotides: 7. The chain's CDR3 is CASAARTGKNIQYF. The DNA for the CDR3 is TGTGCCAGCGCCGCTCGGACAGGCAAAAACATTCAGTACTTC.

V gene TRBV5-6 combines with J gene TRBJ1-1, with 8 bases lining up with TRBD1. The CDR3 contains 13 residues. Germline V gene data show CDR1 as SGHDT and CDR2 as YYEEEE. J gave up 11 bases and V 4 bases, and 10 bases lay outside the gene matches. The CDR3 DNA follows: TGTGCCAGCAGCCTACGACAGGGGACGGAGGCTTTCTTT. It translates to CASSLRQGTEAFF.

The V call is TRBV5-1, the J call TRBJ1-4, with TRBD1 identical over 7 bases. In germline, CDR1 is SGHRS, CDR2 YFSETQ. V trimming: 2 bases; J trimming: 7 bases; junction bases outside the gene matches: 11. This CDR3 is 16 amino acids long. As DNA, the CDR3 is TGCGCCAGCAGCTTAAGCGCAGGGGGGATTGGTGAAAAACTGTTTTTT. This codes for CASSLSAGGIGEKLFF. The full variable domain, its missing parts supplied by reference TRBV5-1 and TRBJ1-4, is KAGVTQTPRYLIKTRGQQVTLSCSPISGHRSVSWYQQTPGQGLQFLFEYFSETQRNKGNFPGRFSGRQFSNSRSEMNVSTLELGDSALYLCASSLSAGGIGEKLFFGSGTQLSVL.

The rearrangement uses TRBV29-1 and TRBJ2-3; 7 nucleotides match TRBD1. Per germline, CDR1 SQVTM and CDR2 ANQGSEA. This CDR3 has 14 residues. Germline trimming cut 5 bases from V and 1 base from J; bases unmatched to any gene: 6. The DNA of the CDR3 is TGCAGCGTTCAAAGGGACAGAGGCACAGATACGCAGTATTTT. It encodes CSVQRDRGTDTQYF.

This clone was recorded once. The chain uses TRBV15 and TRBJ1-1; 8 bases fit TRBD1. The germline CDR1 and CDR2 sequences are LNHNV and YYDKDF (reference sequence). The CDR3 covers 13 residues. V lost 3 bases, J lost 6 bases, and 3 bases stayed unmatched. CDR3 protein: CATSSRDRSEAFF. DNA of the CDR3: TGTGCCACCAGCAGCCGGGACAGGTCTGAAGCTTTCTTT. Supplemented by reference TRBV15 and TRBJ1-1, the full variable domain reads DAMVIQNPRYQVTQFGKPVTLSCSQTLNHNVMYWYQQKSSQAPKLLFHYYDKDFNNEADTPDNFQSRRPNTSFCFLDIRSPGLGDTAMYLCATSSRDRSEAFFGQGTRLTVV.

The chain couples TRBV5-1 to TRBJ2-7; 9 nucleotides align to TRBD2. The V gene end was trimmed by 0 bases and the J gene end by 3 bases; junction bases not matched to a gene: 13. Per the germline V gene, CDR1 is SGHRS and CDR2 is YFSETQ. The length of the CDR3 is 18 residues. The CDR3 nucleotides are TGCGCCAGCAGCTTGGCACTAGCGGGCCAGAGTCGGGACTACGAGCAGTACTTC. Translation: CASSLALAGQSRDYEQYF.

The J gene is TRBJ2-5, the V gene TRBV11-2; TRBD2 matches 16 bases. Germline assignment: CDR1 SGHAT and CDR2 FQNNGV. The junction had 2 bases not matched to a gene; V was cut back by 4 bases and J by 9 bases. The CDR3 length is 14 residues. CDR3 amino acids: CASSSGLAGGSQYF. The DNA for the CDR3 is TGTGCCAGCAGCTCGGGACTAGCGGGAGGGTCCCAGTACTTC. The full variable domain, in which reference TRBV11-2 and TRBJ2-5 provide the parts outside the CDR3, is EAGVAQSPRYKIIEKRQSVAFWCNPISGHATLYWYQQILGQGPKLLIQFQNNGVVDDSQLPKDRFSAERLKGVDSTLKIQPAKLEDSAVYLCASSSGLAGGSQYFGPGTRLLVL.

CDR3 loop: CASSLVGTGNTIYF. CDR3 nucleotide sequence: TGTGCCAGCAGCTTAGTCGGGACAGGGAACACCATATATTTT. V and J are TRBV7-8 and TRBJ1-3, with 9 bases that match TRBD1. This CDR3 is built from 14 residues. V was clipped by 1 base and J by 7 bases; unmatched bases: 2. Germline lookup yields CDR1 SGHVS and CDR2 FQNEAQ.